This is a list of T cell receptor beta chains from one sample in a study of blood T cell repertoires in COVID-19. The table came from immunoSEQ multiplex PCR; TCRdb's copy has only in-frame clones and leaves some out. There are about 220,000 clones in the sample; roughly four fifths occur only once, and 3.6% lies in the top ten. The specimen was PBMCs or T cells enriched from blood (not recorded which). The receptors were gathered from a woman aged 40-49 years who had been exposed to COVID-19. Both conserved end residues are part of each CDR3. Fields, in order: V gene, D gene, clone size, J gene, CDR3 protein, CDR3 DNA. A D gene is named only where the DNA matches it firmly. The size entry is marked missing in some rows and otherwise reads once, few, many or a size class.

v_call: TRBV4-1
d_call: -
clone_size: -
j_call: TRBJ1-5
cdr3_aa: CASSHVGTPRNQPQHF
cdr3_nt: TGCGCCAGCAGCCATGTTGGGACTCCTCGCAATCAGCCCCAGCATTTT

v_call: TRBV28
d_call: TRBD1
clone_size: few
j_call: TRBJ2-7
cdr3_aa: CASRRQGNYEQYF
cdr3_nt: TGTGCCAGCAGACGACAGGGTAACTACGAGCAGTACTTC

v_call: TRBV7-3
d_call: TRBD2
clone_size: -
j_call: TRBJ2-3
cdr3_aa: CASSVASGGARDTQYF
cdr3_nt: TGTGCCAGCAGCGTTGCTAGCGGGGGGGCCAGAGATACGCAGTATTTT

v_call: TRBV9
d_call: -
clone_size: -
j_call: TRBJ2-2
cdr3_aa: CASSVGQPNTGELFF
cdr3_nt: TGTGCCAGCAGCGTAGGACAGCCGAACACCGGGGAGCTGTTTTTT

v_call: TRBV5-4
d_call: -
clone_size: once
j_call: TRBJ1-1
cdr3_aa: CASSVTGGTGEAFF
cdr3_nt: TGTGCCAGCAGCGTAACGGGGGGAACAGGTGAAGCTTTCTTT

v_call: TRBV4-1
d_call: -
clone_size: -
j_call: TRBJ1-2
cdr3_aa: CASSQEWSDYGYTF
cdr3_nt: TGCGCCAGCAGCCAAGAATGGTCGGACTATGGCTACACCTTC

v_call: TRBV29-1
d_call: -
clone_size: -
j_call: TRBJ2-2
cdr3_aa: CSVGLPFGELFF
cdr3_nt: TGCAGCGTTGGACTCCCTTTCGGGGAGCTGTTTTTT

v_call: TRBV27
d_call: TRBD2
clone_size: -
j_call: TRBJ2-1
cdr3_aa: CASSLERGGLNEQFF
cdr3_nt: TGTGCCAGCAGTCTCGAGCGGGGGGGCCTGAATGAGCAGTTCTTC

v_call: TRBV29-1
d_call: TRBD2
clone_size: once
j_call: TRBJ2-3
cdr3_aa: CSVMPGLAGGQDTQYF
cdr3_nt: TGCAGCGTTATGCCGGGACTAGCGGGGGGGCAGGATACGCAGTATTTT

v_call: TRBV6-5
d_call: -
clone_size: -
j_call: TRBJ2-3
cdr3_aa: CAAEGAITDTQYF
cdr3_nt: TGTGCCGCGGAGGGGGCGATCACAGATACGCAGTATTTT

v_call: TRBV3-1/TRBV3-2
d_call: TRBD2
clone_size: -
j_call: TRBJ2-5
cdr3_aa: CASSPKWNGGALETQYF
cdr3_nt: TGTGCCAGCAGCCCAAAGTGGAACGGGGGGGCCTTAGAGACCCAGTACTTC

v_call: TRBV9
d_call: -
clone_size: -
j_call: TRBJ1-5
cdr3_aa: CASSPSGSNQPQHF
cdr3_nt: TGTGCCAGCAGCCCATCCGGGAGCAATCAGCCCCAGCATTTT

v_call: TRBV6-6
d_call: TRBD1
clone_size: -
j_call: TRBJ1-1
cdr3_aa: CASSYSTGEMNTEAFF
cdr3_nt: TGTGCCAGCAGTTACTCCACAGGGGAAATGAACACTGAAGCTTTCTTT

v_call: TRBV5-1
d_call: TRBD1
clone_size: once
j_call: TRBJ1-1
cdr3_aa: CASSPTGGLNTEAFF
cdr3_nt: TGCGCCAGCAGCCCAACAGGGGGCTTAAACACTGAAGCTTTCTTT

v_call: TRBV6-6
d_call: -
clone_size: -
j_call: TRBJ1-1
cdr3_aa: CASSYGWGGNTEAFF
cdr3_nt: TGTGCCAGCAGTTACGGCTGGGGCGGGAACACTGAAGCTTTCTTT

v_call: TRBV6-5
d_call: -
clone_size: -
j_call: TRBJ1-6
cdr3_aa: CASSYRSEVSNSPLHF
cdr3_nt: TGTGCCAGCAGTTACAGGTCAGAGGTGTCAAATTCACCCCTCCACTTT

v_call: TRBV4-3
d_call: -
clone_size: few
j_call: TRBJ1-2
cdr3_aa: CASSQGRSPDQYGYTF
cdr3_nt: TGCGCCAGCAGCCAAGGGAGGTCGCCGGACCAATATGGCTACACCTTC

v_call: TRBV28
d_call: TRBD2
clone_size: -
j_call: TRBJ2-1
cdr3_aa: CASSSRMTSGGGFEQFF
cdr3_nt: TGTGCCAGCAGTTCGAGAATGACTAGCGGGGGAGGTTTTGAGCAGTTCTTC

v_call: TRBV7-2
d_call: -
clone_size: -
j_call: TRBJ2-3
cdr3_aa: CASSPRLTDTQYF
cdr3_nt: TGTGCCAGCAGCCCGCGGTTAACAGATACGCAGTATTTT

v_call: TRBV5-4
d_call: TRBD2
clone_size: few
j_call: TRBJ2-1
cdr3_aa: CASSLQLAGMDEQFF
cdr3_nt: TGTGCCAGCAGCTTGCAACTAGCGGGGATGGATGAGCAGTTCTTC